This TCR beta chain stems from a study of cytomegalovirus exposure and HLA in healthy donors. The CDR3 has 18 residues. Germline V gene data show CDR1 as MGHRA and CDR2 as YSYEKL. V lost 1 base, J lost 0 bases, and 18 bases lay in between. Primers: 60 Vbeta forward and 13 Jbeta reverse. Clones were read by immunoSEQ multiplex PCR, and TCRdb kept only the in-frame ones, dropping some. The sample has 95,000 to 100,000 clones, about 75% seen once. The sample taken for sequencing was PBMCs. The clonotype comes from a man in his fifties or sixties in good health and CMV-seronegative. This chain joins TRBV4-1 and TRBJ1-1, with a possible D match to TRBD1 (5 bases). The CDR3 DNA is TGCGCCAGCAGCCAAGGAATGTTGGCCAGGGCTTTGAACACTGAAGCTTTCTTT. Translating it yields CASSQGMLARALNTEAFF.